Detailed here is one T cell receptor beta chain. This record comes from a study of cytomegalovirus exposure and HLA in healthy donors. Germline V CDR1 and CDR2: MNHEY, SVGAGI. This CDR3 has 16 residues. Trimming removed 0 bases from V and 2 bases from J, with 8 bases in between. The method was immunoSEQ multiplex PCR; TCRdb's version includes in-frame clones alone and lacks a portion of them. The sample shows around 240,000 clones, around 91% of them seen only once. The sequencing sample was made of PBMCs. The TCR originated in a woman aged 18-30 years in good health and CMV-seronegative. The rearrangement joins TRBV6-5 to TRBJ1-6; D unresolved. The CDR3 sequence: CASSYSGGAYNSPLHF. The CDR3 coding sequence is TGTGCCAGCAGTTACTCGGGAGGCGCCTATAATTCACCCCTCCACTTT.